The 4 T cell receptor beta chains below were found in one sample sequenced in a study of blood T cell repertoires in COVID-19. This table comes from immunoSEQ multiplex PCR, and its TCRdb copy is limited to in-frame clones, with some not included. The table shows hundreds of thousands of clones, with about 92% occurring only once. Sequencing was performed on PBMCs or T cells enriched from blood (not recorded which). Receptor source: a man aged 55 to 69 who had recovered from COVID-19.

The rearrangement uses TRBV19 and TRBJ1-5; TRBD1 matches 8 bases. V dropped 5 bases and J dropped 6; count of bases not matched to a gene: 6. The CDR3 covers 14 residues. Germline CDR1 LNHDA, CDR2 SQIVND (reference sequence). For the CDR3, the DNA is TGTGCCAGTAGTCCGGACAGGGAGTTTCAGCCCCAGCATTTT. Its translation is CASSPDREFQPQHF.

This sequence joins TRBV27 and TRBJ2-2; 9 bases line up with TRBD2. Germline V gives CDR1 MNHEY, CDR2 SMNVEV (reference sequence). This CDR3 comprises 16 residues. After removal of 4 bases from V and 3 bases from J, the junction contained 6 bases not matched to a gene. CDR3 sequence (DNA): TGTGCCAGCAGTTACGGGACTAGCAAGTACACCGGGGAGCTGTTTTTT. This translates into CASSYGTSKYTGELFF.

This chain links TRBV3-1 (or the pseudogene TRBV3-2) with TRBJ1-5; D gene uncertain. V lost 0 bases, J lost 5 bases, and 11 bases lay in between. CDR1 is LGHDT, CDR2 YNNKEL, per germline (reference sequence). CDR3 length: 15 residues. CDR3 DNA sequence: TGTGCCAGCAGCCAAGACCCGGCGGCAGATCAGCCCCAGCATTTT. Protein: CASSQDPAADQPQHF.

J is TRBJ1-2 and V is TRBV19; 7 bases are shared with TRBD1. This CDR3 has 15 amino acids. The ends lost 7 bases at V and 8 bases at J; junction bases unmatched: 16. Germline CDR1 and CDR2: LNHDA and SQIVND (reference sequence). CDR3 in amino acids: CASKTPDRATGGYTF. CDR3 in DNA: TGTGCCAGTAAGACCCCTGACAGGGCGACGGGAGGCTACACCTTC. Drawing the rest from reference TRBV19 and TRBJ1-2, the complete variable domain is DGGITQSPKYLFRKEGQNVTLSCEQNLNHDAMYWYRQDPGQGLRLIYYSQIVNDFQKGDIAEGYSVSREKKESFPLTVTSAQKNPTAFYLCASKTPDRATGGYTFGSGTRLTVV.